This T cell receptor (beta chain) derives from a study of shared clonotypes between healthy human individuals. Study-wide background: Contributing individuals were two females and a few males aged 18 to 49.

Germline V gene data show CDR1 as LNHDA and CDR2 as SQIVND (reference sequence). The germline V and J ends were trimmed by 3 bases and 0 bases, with 7 bases remaining between them. This CDR3 spans 14 amino acids. Study donors comprised healthy, HIV-negative adults devoid of recent acute infection or vaccination. The protocol was immunoSEQ multiplex PCR, while the TCRdb copy is restricted to in-frame clones and leaves out a portion. The profile covers about 2.4 million clones, with approximately 94% appearing a single time and 0.36% taken by the ten largest. The sequence was collected from a young man in good health. Some clones in this sample may be carry-over from other donors' samples. Sequencing input: naive CD4+ T cells from PBMCs. Subset here: CD45RA+ positively selected. The chain couples TRBV19 to TRBJ2-3; unclear D gene. The CDR3, as DNA: TGTGCCAGTAGTATTAGGGATAGCACAGATACGCAGTATTTT. This gives the protein CASSIRDSTDTQYF.